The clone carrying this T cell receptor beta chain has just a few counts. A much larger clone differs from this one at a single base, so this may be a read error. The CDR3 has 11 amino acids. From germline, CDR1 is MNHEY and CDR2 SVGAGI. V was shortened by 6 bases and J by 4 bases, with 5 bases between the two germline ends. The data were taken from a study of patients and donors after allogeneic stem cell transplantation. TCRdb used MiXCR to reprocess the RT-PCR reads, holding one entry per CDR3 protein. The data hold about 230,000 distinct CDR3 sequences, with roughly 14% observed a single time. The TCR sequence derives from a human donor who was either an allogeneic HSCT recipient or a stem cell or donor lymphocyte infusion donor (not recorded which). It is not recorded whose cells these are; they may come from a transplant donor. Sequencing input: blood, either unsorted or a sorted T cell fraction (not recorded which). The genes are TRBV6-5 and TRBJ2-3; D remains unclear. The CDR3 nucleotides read TGTGCCAGCAGATTCGCAGATACGCAGTATTTT. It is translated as CASRFADTQYF.